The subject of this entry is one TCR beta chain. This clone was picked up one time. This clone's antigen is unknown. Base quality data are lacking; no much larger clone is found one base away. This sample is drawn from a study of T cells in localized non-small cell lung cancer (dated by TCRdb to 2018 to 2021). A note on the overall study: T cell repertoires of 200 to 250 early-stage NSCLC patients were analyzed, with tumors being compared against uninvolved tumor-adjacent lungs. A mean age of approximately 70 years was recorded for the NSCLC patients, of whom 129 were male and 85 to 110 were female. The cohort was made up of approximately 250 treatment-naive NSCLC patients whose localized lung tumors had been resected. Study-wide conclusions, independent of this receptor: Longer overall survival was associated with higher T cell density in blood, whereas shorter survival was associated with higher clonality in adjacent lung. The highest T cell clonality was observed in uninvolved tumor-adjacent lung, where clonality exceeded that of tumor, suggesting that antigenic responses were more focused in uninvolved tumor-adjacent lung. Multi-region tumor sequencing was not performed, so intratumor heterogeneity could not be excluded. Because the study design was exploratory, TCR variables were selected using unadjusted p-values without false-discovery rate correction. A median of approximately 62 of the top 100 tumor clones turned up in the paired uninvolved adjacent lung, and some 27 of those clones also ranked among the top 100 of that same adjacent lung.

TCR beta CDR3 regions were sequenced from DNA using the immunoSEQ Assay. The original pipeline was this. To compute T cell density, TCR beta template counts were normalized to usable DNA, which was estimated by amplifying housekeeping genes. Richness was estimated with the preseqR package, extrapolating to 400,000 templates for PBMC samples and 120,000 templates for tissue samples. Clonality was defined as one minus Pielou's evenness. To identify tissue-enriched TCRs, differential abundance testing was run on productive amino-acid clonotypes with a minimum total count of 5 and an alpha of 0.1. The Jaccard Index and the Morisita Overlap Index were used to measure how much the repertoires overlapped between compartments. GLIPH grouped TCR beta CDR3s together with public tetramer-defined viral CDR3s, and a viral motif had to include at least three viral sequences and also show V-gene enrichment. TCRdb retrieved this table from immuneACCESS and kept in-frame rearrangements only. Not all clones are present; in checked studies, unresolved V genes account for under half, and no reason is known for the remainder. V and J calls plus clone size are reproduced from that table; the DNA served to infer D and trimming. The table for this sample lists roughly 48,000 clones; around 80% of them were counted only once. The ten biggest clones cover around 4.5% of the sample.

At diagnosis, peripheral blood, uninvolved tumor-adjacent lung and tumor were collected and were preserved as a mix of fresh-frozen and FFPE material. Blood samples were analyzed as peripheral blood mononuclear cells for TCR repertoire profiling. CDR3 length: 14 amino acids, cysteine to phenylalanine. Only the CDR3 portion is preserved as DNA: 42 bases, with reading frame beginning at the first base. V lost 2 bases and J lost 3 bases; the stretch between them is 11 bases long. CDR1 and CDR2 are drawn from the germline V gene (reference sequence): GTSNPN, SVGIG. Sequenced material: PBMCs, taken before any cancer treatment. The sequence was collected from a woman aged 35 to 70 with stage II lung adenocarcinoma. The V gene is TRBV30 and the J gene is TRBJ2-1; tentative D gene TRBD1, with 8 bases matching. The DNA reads TGTGCCTGGAGTTACAGGGGGGGCTACAATGAGCAGTTCTTC. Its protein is CAWSYRGGYNEQFF. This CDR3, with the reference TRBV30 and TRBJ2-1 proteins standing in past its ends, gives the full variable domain SQTIHQWPATLVQPVGSPLSLECTVEGTSNPNLYWYRQAAGRGLQLLFYSVGIGQISSEVPQNLSASRPQDRQFILSSKKLLLSDSGFYLCAWSYRGGYNEQFFGPGTRLTVL.